The next 27 T cell receptor beta chains were all read from a single sample in a study of shared clonotypes between healthy human individuals. TCRdb keeps only in-frame clones here, not all; method: immunoSEQ multiplex PCR. The data hold 2 million to 3 million clones, with approximately 92% observed a single time. The sequencing sample was made of naive CD4+ T cells sorted from blood. Specified subset: CD45RA+ positively selected. These receptors were taken from a man between 18 and 35 years old in good health.

This clone was counted once. The chain carries TRBV5-1 and TRBJ2-7; no reliable D call. CDR1 and CDR2 (germline): SGHRS, YFSETQ. V lost 0 bases and J lost 6, with 10 bases in between. The CDR3 runs to 13 residues. The CDR3 is CASSLVGLSEQYF. As DNA, the CDR3 is TGCGCCAGCAGCTTGGTTGGTTTGAGCGAGCAGTACTTC.

V gene TRBV5-1 combines with J gene TRBJ2-1, with 8 nucleotides matching TRBD1. From germline, CDR1 is SGHRS and CDR2 YFSETQ. J gave up 4 bases and V 0 bases, and 6 bases lay outside the gene matches. The length of the CDR3 is 16 residues. CDR3 nucleotides: TGCGCCAGCAGCTTGGTAGGGACAGGTCCTTACAATGAGCAGTTCTTC. Its protein is CASSLVGTGPYNEQFF.

The J gene is TRBJ2-3, the V gene TRBV4-1; 14 bases align to TRBD2. This CDR3 is 16 amino acids long. Trimming removed 5 bases from V and 1 base from J; junction bases left unmatched: 2. CDR1 is MGHRA and CDR2 is YSYEKL in the germline V gene. The CDR3 protein is CASSWGLAGGTDTQYF. CDR3 coding DNA: TGCGCCAGCAGCTGGGGACTAGCGGGGGGCACAGATACGCAGTATTTT.

V is TRBV7-6 and J is TRBJ2-2; TRBD2 matches 7 bases. Losses at the gene ends were 3 bases for V and 4 bases for J; bases not matched to a gene: 14. The CDR3 consists of 18 residues. The germline gives CDR1 SGHVS, CDR2 FNYEAQ. CDR3 nucleotide sequence: TGTGCCAGCAGCTTCGATCCCGGTCGGGGGGATGCCACCGGGGAGCTGTTTTTT. Its translation is CASSFDPGRGDATGELFF.

The rearrangement links TRBV14 to TRBJ1-4; D gene uncertain. Germline loops: CDR1 SGHDN, CDR2 FVKESK. The CDR3 covers 17 residues. The germline V and J ends were trimmed by 1 base and 8 bases, with 20 bases remaining between them. This CDR3 is CASSQAPDFNRGEKLFF. The CDR3 DNA is TGTGCCAGCAGCCAAGCCCCGGACTTCAACCGTGGGGAAAAACTGTTTTTT.

The rearrangement uses TRBV5-4 and TRBJ1-2, with unresolved D. V lost 4 bases, J lost 5 bases, and 27 bases lay in between. The germline CDR1 and CDR2 sequences are SGHNT and YYREEE (reference sequence). The CDR3 runs 18 residues. CDR3 sequence reads: CASSGNFGGGEEYYGYTF. CDR3 DNA: TGTGCCAGCAGCGGGAATTTCGGAGGCGGGGAGGAATATTATGGCTACACCTTC.

In this sample, this clone turned up once. The chain couples TRBV7-9 to TRBJ2-7; 7 nucleotides agree with TRBD1. Germline CDR1 SEHNR, CDR2 FQNEAQ (reference sequence). V lost 6 bases, J lost 1 base, and 12 bases stayed unmatched. The CDR3 is made up of 16 amino acids. The CDR3 nucleotides are TGTGCCAGCAGTCCGAGCGACAGGGTTGGATCCTACGAGCAGTACTTC. It is translated as CASSPSDRVGSYEQYF.

V gene TRBV10-2 combines with J gene TRBJ2-7, with 8 bases that match TRBD2. The CDR3 runs to 13 residues. V lost 4 bases to trimming and J lost 3 bases; unmatched junction nucleotides: 2. Germline values: CDR1 WSHSY, CDR2 SAAADI. This CDR3 reads CASSVAGNYEQYF. CDR3 nucleotides: TGCGCCAGCAGTGTAGCGGGAAACTACGAGCAGTACTTC.

Comment on this clone: The same CDR3 arises from other DNA sequences in this sample as well. V usage is TRBV19 and J usage is TRBJ1-4; the D is unclear. Germline lookup yields CDR1 LNHDA and CDR2 SQIVND (reference sequence). Trimming left V 3 bases short and J 3 bases short, with 8 bases between. The length of the CDR3 is 14 residues. The CDR3 loop reads CASSMGRANEKLFF. In nucleotides, the CDR3 is TGTGCCAGTAGTATGGGCCGAGCTAATGAAAAACTGTTTTTT.

The chain uses TRBV5-1 and TRBJ2-7; the D gene is possibly TRBD2 (6 bases). V lost 0 bases to trimming and J lost 6 bases, with 16 bases between them. Germline CDR1 is SGHRS and CDR2 is YFSETQ. The CDR3 consists of 15 residues. Written as DNA, the CDR3 is TGCGCCAGCAGCTTGGCTATCAGGGAGGTAAGCGAGCAGTACTTC. This gives the protein CASSLAIREVSEQYF.

The chain couples TRBV4-1 to TRBJ2-7, with D possibly matching TRBD2 (6 bases). Trimming removed 4 bases from V and 4 bases from J, with 17 bases in between. This CDR3 is 15 amino acids long. Germline CDR1 reads MGHRA; CDR2 reads YSYEKL. The CDR3 DNA follows: TGCGCCAGCAGCCCGGGGACTGCCCTCGGATACGAGCAGTACTTC. It encodes CASSPGTALGYEQYF.

CDR3 region: CASSLVTGENSPLHF. CDR3 DNA sequence: TGTGCCAGCAGCTTAGTAACAGGGGAAAATTCACCCCTCCACTTT. The chain joins TRBV7-2 to TRBJ1-6; TRBD1 aligns across 7 bases. This CDR3 is 15 amino acids long. The J segment lost 7 bases and the V segment lost 1 base, leaving 4 bases of the junction unmatched. CDR1 is SGHTA and CDR2 is FQGNSA in the germline V gene. Filled out from reference TRBV7-2 and TRBJ1-6, the complete variable domain reads GAGVSQSPSNKVTEKGKDVELRCDPISGHTALYWYRQSLGQGLEFLIYFQGNSAPDKSGLPSDRFSAERTGGSVSTLTIQRTQQEDSAVYLCASSLVTGENSPLHFGNGTRLTVT.

A single count supports this clone. The gene calls are TRBV19 and TRBJ1-2; 9 bases line up with TRBD1. This CDR3 contains 15 residues. Looked up from germline, CDR1 is LNHDA and CDR2 is SQIVND (reference sequence). With V trimmed by 3 bases and J by 4 bases, 6 bases remained unmatched. In DNA, the CDR3 is TGTGCCAGTAGTATGGGACAGGGAAGTTCCTATGGCTACACCTTC. Protein: CASSMGQGSSYGYTF.

The chain has TRBV11-3 and TRBJ1-1, with 9 bases matching TRBD1. The trim removed 5 bases at V and 11 bases at J, leaving 9 bases unmatched. CDR1 SGHNT and CDR2 YENEEA come from the germline V gene. The CDR3 has 13 residues. The CDR3 region has the DNA TGTGCCAGCAGCGGATCGGACAGGGGATATGCTTTCTTT. It specifies CASSGSDRGYAFF.

The gene calls are TRBV6-1 and TRBJ1-5; D not resolved. Between the trimmed V and J ends, which lost 3 bases and 9 bases, there was a span of 12 bases. Germline V CDR1 and CDR2: MNHNS, SASEGT. The CDR3 is 13 amino acids. The CDR3 here is CASSDTSSMPQHF. The CDR3 DNA reads as TGTGCCAGCAGTGACACCAGTAGCATGCCCCAGCATTTT.

This rearrangement joins TRBV29-1 to TRBJ2-5; TRBD2 agrees at 10 bases. Trimming removed 6 bases from V and 5 bases from J; junction bases left unmatched: 6. Germline CDR1 and CDR2: SQVTM and ANQGSEA. This CDR3 region has 13 residues. The CDR3 reads CSVHTSGVETQYF. The CDR3 region has the DNA TGCAGCGTCCACACTAGCGGGGTTGAGACCCAGTACTTC.

This clone has just one count. The V call is TRBV18, the J call TRBJ2-2; possible D gene TRBD2, 6 bases. The V gene's germline CDR1 is KGHSH and CDR2 LQKENI. The CDR3 runs 17 residues. V was cut by 0 bases and J by 5 bases, with 16 bases left in between. In DNA form, the CDR3 reads TGTGCCAGCTCACCACCGTGGGGGGTTCCCCGAACCGGGGAGCTGTTTTTT. It specifies CASSPPWGVPRTGELFF.

The J gene is TRBJ1-4, the V gene TRBV28; tentatively, D is TRBD1 (6 bases). The CDR3 totals 14 residues. V was pared by 7 bases and J by 8 bases, with 17 bases between. Germline assignment: CDR1 MDHEN and CDR2 SYDVKM. The CDR3 here is CASIGPAGGEKLFF. CDR3 sequence (DNA): TGTGCCAGCATCGGGCCGGCCGGGGGCGAAAAACTGTTTTTT. Based on the CDR3 plus reference TRBV28 and TRBJ1-4, the full variable domain is DVKVTQSSRYLVKRTGEKVFLECVQDMDHENMFWYRQDPGLGLRLIYFSYDVKMKEKGDIPEGYSVSREKKERFSLILESASTNQTSMYLCASIGPAGGEKLFFGSGTQLSVL.

This clone was counted once. Germline and junction disagree at one end, which may indicate a read error. This chain connects TRBV6-5 to TRBJ1-1; no firm D call. Germline CDR1 and CDR2: MNHEY and SVGAGI. The CDR3 is 14 residues long. CDR3 residues: CASTYSLGNTEAFF. In DNA, the CDR3 is TGTGCCAGCACTTACTCGCTAGGGAACACTGAAGCTTTCTTT.

The chain links TRBV28 to TRBJ1-5; 9 bases are shared with TRBD1. V was pared by 5 bases and J by 5 bases, with 4 bases of the junction left unmatched. The germline V gene encodes CDR1 MDHEN and CDR2 SYDVKM. The CDR3 totals 14 residues. The CDR3 sequence: CASSGQGNDQPQHF. The CDR3 DNA sequence: TGTGCCAGCAGTGGACAGGGGAACGATCAGCCCCAGCATTTT.

The CDR3 DNA reads as TGTGCCAGCTCACCACCGAAGGGGCCTGGCCGCACAGATACGCAGTATTTT. It encodes CASSPPKGPGRTDTQYF. The J gene is TRBJ2-3, the V gene TRBV18; D might be TRBD1 (5 bases). The CDR3 is made up of 17 amino acids. The V and J ends lost 0 bases and 1 base respectively, with 14 bases between them. Germline CDR1 is KGHSH and CDR2 is LQKENI.

The CDR3 sequence: CASSTTAALVYNEQFF. CDR3 nucleotides: TGTGCCAGCTCAACGACAGCAGCCCTAGTCTACAATGAGCAGTTCTTC. This chain uses TRBV18 with TRBJ2-1; D may be TRBD1 (5 bases). Germline lookup yields CDR1 KGHSH and CDR2 LQKENI. The V end was cut by 5 bases, the J end by 3 bases, with 17 bases between. The CDR3 is made up of 16 amino acids.

V and J are TRBV7-8 and TRBJ1-3; D ambiguous. CDR1 SGHVS and CDR2 FQNEAQ come from the germline V gene. The CDR3 length is 16 residues. V was cut by 2 bases and J by 0 bases, with 11 bases left in between. The CDR3 sequence is CASSLREDSSGNTIYF. The CDR3 coding sequence is TGTGCCAGCAGCTTACGCGAAGATAGCTCTGGAAACACCATATATTTT.

The gene calls are TRBV7-8 and TRBJ2-5; D is perhaps TRBD1 or TRBD2 (5 bases each). The CDR3 loop spans 16 amino acids. From germline, CDR1 is SGHVS and CDR2 FQNEAQ. V lost 3 bases and J 1 base, leaving 15 bases between the germline ends. In DNA, the CDR3 is TGTGCCAGCAGCTTCCCCCGGGATGGGGCCCAAGAGACCCAGTACTTC. Protein: CASSFPRDGAQETQYF.

The J gene is TRBJ2-5, the V gene TRBV6-5, with a weak D call TRBD1 (6 bases). In germline, CDR1 is MNHEY, CDR2 SVGAGI. The CDR3 consists of 13 residues. Trimming shortened V by 7 bases and J by 1 base, and 10 bases separated the two germline ends. Here the CDR3 DNA reads TGTGCCAGCACCCTGGACAGCCAAGAGACCCAGTACTTC. Its protein product is CASTLDSQETQYF.

V gene TRBV10-2 combines with J gene TRBJ2-5, with a possible D match to TRBD1 (6 bases). Germline V gene data show CDR1 as WSHSY and CDR2 as SAAADI. Trimming cost V 5 bases and J 1 base, with 17 bases left between them. The CDR3 covers 16 residues. The CDR3 bases are TGCGCCAGCAGTTTAAAGGACAGCCGAATCCAAGAGACCCAGTACTTC. It translates to CASSLKDSRIQETQYF.

The rearrangement uses TRBV6-6 and TRBJ1-5; D remains unclear. CDR3 length equals 14 residues. Trimming removed 0 bases from V and 5 bases from J, with 8 bases in between. Germline CDR1 is MNHNY and CDR2 is SVGAGI (reference sequence). CDR3 sequence: CASSYSGTDQPQHF. The CDR3 DNA is TGTGCCAGCAGTTACTCGGGAACAGATCAGCCCCAGCATTTT.